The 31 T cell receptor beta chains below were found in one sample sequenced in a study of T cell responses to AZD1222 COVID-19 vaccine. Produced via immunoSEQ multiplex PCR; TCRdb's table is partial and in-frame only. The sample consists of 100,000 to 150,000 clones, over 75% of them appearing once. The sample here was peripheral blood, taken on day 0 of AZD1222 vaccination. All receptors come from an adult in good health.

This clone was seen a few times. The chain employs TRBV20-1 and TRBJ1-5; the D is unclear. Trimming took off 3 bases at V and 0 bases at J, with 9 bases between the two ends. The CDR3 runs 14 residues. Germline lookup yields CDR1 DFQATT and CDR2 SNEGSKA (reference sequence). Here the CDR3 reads CSASEVNSNQPQHF. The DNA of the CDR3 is TGCAGTGCTAGTGAGGTGAATAGCAATCAGCCCCAGCATTTT.

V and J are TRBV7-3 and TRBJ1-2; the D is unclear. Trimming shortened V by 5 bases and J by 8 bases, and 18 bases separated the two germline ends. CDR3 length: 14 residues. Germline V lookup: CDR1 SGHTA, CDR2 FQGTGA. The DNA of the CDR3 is TGTGCCAGCAGCCTAAACCCCGGGAAGGAGGGCTACACCTTC. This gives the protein CASSLNPGKEGYTF. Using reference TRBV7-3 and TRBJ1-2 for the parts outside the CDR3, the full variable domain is GAGVSQTPSNKVTEKGKYVELRCDPISGHTALYWYRQSLGQGPEFLIYFQGTGAADDSGLPNDRFFAVRPEGSVSTLKIQRTERGDSAVYLCASSLNPGKEGYTFGSGTRLTVV.

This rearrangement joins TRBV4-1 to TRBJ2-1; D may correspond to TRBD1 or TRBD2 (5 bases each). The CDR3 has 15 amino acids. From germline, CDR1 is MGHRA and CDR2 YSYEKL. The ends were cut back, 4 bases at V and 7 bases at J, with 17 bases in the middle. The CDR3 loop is CASSRSRDPRNEQFF. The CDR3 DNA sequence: TGCGCCAGCAGCCGCTCGAGGGACCCGCGGAATGAGCAGTTCTTC.

The DNA of the CDR3 is TGTGCCAGCAGCTCCCCCTTGGGAGCGGGAGGGGCAGATACGCAGTATTTT. Translated: CASSSPLGAGGADTQYF. This chain uses TRBV7-6 with TRBJ2-3; 10 bases are a match to TRBD2. The CDR3 consists of 17 residues. Germline-derived CDR1 and CDR2 are SGHVS and FNYEAQ. Trimming took 4 bases from V and 4 from J; bases not matched to a gene: 11.

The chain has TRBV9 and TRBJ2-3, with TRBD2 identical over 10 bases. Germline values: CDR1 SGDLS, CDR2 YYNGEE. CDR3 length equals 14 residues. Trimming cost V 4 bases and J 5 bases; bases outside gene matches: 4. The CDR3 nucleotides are TGTGCCAGCAGCCCACGGACTAGCGGAGATACGCAGTATTTT. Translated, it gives CASSPRTSGDTQYF.

The CDR3 loop is CASSPVLAGATDTQYF. The CDR3 DNA sequence: TGTGCCAGCAGCCCGGTACTAGCGGGAGCCACAGATACGCAGTATTTT. V is TRBV4-2 and J is TRBJ2-3; TRBD2 agrees at 11 bases. The J segment lost 2 bases and the V segment lost 4 bases, leaving 5 bases of the junction unmatched. This CDR3 has 16 residues. Germline V gene data show CDR1 as LGHNA and CDR2 as YNFKEQ.

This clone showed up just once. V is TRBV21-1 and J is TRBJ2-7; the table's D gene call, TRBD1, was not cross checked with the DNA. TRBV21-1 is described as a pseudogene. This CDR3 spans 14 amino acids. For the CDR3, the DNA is TGTGCCAGCAGCATTGGGTCGACAGCCTACGAGCAGTACTTC. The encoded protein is CASSIGSTAYEQYF.

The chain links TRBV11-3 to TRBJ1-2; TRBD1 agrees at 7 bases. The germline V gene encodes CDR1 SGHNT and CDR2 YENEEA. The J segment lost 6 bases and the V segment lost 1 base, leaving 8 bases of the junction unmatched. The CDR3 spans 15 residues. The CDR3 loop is CASSLVGGGSDGYTF. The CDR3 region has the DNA TGTGCCAGCAGCTTAGTGGGAGGGGGCTCGGATGGCTACACCTTC.

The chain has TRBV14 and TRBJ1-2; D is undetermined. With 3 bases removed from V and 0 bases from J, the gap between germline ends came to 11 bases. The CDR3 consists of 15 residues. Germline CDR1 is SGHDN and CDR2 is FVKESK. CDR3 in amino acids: CASSQGGRANYGYTF. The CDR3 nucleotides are TGTGCCAGCAGCCAGGGTGGAAGGGCTAACTATGGCTACACCTTC. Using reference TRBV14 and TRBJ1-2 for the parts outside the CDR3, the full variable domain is EAGVTQFPSHSVIEKGQTVTLRCDPISGHDNLYWYRRVMGKEIKFLLHFVKESKQDESGMPNNRFLAERTGGTYSTLKVQPAELEDSGVYFCASSQGGRANYGYTFGSGTRLTVV.

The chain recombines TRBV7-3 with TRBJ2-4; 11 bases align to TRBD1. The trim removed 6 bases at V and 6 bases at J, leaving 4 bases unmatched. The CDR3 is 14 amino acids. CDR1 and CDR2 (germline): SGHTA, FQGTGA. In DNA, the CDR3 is TGTGCCAGCAGTTCCGGGACAGGGGGAAACATTCAGTACTTC. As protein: CASSSGTGGNIQYF.

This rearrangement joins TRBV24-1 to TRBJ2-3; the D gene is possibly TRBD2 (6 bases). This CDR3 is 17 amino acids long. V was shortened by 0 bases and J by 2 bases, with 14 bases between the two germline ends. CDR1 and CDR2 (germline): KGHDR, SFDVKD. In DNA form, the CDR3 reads TGTGCCACCAGTGATTTGGGTAGCGGACAAGCCACAGATACGCAGTATTTT. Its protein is CATSDLGSGQATDTQYF.

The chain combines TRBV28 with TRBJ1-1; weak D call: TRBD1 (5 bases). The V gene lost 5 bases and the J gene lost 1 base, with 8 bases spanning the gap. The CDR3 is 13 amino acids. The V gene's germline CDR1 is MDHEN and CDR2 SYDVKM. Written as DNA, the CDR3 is TGTGCCAGCAGTGGGGGAAGGAACACTGAAGCTTTCTTT. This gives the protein CASSGGRNTEAFF.

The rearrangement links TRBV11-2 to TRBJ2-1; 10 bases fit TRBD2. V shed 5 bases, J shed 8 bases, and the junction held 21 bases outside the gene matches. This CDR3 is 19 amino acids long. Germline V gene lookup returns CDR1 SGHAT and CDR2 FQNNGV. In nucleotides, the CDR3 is TGTGCCAGCAGCCTAGGGAGGACTAGCGGAATGAATCCCCGGGATGAGCAGTTCTTC. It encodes CASSLGRTSGMNPRDEQFF.

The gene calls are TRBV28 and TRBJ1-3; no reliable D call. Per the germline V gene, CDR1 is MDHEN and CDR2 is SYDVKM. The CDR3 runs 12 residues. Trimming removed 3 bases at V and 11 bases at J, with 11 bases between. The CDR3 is CASSFPLGSIYF. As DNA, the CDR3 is TGTGCCAGCAGTTTCCCTTTGGGCTCCATATATTTT.

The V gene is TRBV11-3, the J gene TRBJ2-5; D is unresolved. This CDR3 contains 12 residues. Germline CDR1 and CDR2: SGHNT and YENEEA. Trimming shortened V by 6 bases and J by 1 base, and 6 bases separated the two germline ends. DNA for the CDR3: TGTGCCAGCAGTGAAAGCCAAGAGACCCAGTACTTC. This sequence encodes CASSESQETQYF.

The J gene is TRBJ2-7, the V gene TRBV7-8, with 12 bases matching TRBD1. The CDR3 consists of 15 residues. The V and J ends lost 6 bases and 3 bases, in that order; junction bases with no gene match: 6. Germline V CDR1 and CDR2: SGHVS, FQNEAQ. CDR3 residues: CASRWGQGAGYEQYF. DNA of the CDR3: TGTGCCAGCAGGTGGGGACAGGGGGCCGGCTACGAGCAGTACTTC.

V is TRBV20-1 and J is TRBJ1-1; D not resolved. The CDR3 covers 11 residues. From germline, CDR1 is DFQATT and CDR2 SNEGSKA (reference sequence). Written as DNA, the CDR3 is TGCGGCACCATGGAGGCAACTGAAGCTTTCTTT. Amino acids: CGTMEATEAFF.

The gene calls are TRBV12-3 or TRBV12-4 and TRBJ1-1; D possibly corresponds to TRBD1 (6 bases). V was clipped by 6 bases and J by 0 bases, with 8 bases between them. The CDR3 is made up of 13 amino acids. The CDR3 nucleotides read TGTGCCAGCAGCGGACAGTTGAACACTGAAGCTTTCTTT. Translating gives CASSGQLNTEAFF.

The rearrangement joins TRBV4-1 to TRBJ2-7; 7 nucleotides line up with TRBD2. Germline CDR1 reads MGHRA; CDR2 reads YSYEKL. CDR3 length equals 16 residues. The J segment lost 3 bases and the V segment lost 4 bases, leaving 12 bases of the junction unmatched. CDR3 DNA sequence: TGCGCCAGCAGCCCCCCCGGGCGGGGGAACTACTACGAGCAGTACTTC. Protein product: CASSPPGRGNYYEQYF.

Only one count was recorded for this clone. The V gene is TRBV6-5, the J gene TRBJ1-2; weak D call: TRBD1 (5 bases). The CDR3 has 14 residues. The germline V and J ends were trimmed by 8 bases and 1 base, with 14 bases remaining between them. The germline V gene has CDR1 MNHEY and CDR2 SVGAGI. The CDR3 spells CASVEGTLNYGYTF. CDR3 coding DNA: TGTGCCAGCGTAGAGGGGACTCTTAACTATGGCTACACCTTC.

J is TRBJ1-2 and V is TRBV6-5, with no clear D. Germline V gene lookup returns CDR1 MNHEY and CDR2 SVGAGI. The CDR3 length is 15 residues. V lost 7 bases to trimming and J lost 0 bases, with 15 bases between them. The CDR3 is CASNPYQNSNYGYTF. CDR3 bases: TGTGCCAGCAATCCGTACCAGAATTCTAACTATGGCTACACCTTC.

The CDR3 DNA follows: TGTGCCAGCAGCCCCGACAGGGGAAGGGGTGAAGCTTTCTTT. It translates to CASSPDRGRGEAFF. The chain is built from TRBV14 and TRBJ1-1, with TRBD1 matching over 8 bases. CDR3 length: 14 amino acids. The germline CDR1 and CDR2 sequences are SGHDN and FVKESK. Trimming took 4 bases from V and 7 from J; bases not matched to a gene: 8.

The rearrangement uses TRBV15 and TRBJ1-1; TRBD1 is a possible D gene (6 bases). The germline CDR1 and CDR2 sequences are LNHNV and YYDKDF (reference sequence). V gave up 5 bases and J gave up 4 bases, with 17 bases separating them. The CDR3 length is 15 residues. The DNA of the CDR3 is TGTGCCACCAGCCCATATTCAGGGGAGGGCACTGAAGCTTTCTTT. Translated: CATSPYSGEGTEAFF.

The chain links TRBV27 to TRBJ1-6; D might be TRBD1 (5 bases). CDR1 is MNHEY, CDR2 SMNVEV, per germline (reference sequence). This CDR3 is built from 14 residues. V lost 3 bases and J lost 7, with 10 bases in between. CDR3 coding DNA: TGTGCCAGCAGTTTTATGGCAGGGAATTCACCCCTCCACTTT. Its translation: CASSFMAGNSPLHF.

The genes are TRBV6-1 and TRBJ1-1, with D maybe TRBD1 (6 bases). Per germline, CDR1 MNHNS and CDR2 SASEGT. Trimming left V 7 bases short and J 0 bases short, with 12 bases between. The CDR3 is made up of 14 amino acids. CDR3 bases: TGTGCCAGCACCCCAACAGGGCTGAACACTGAAGCTTTCTTT. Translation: CASTPTGLNTEAFF.

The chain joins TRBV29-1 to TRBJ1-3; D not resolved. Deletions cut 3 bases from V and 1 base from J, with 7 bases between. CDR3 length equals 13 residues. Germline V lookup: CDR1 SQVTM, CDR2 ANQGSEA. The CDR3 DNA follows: TGCAGCGTTGAGCGCGGATCTGGAAACACCATATATTTT. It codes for CSVERGSGNTIYF.

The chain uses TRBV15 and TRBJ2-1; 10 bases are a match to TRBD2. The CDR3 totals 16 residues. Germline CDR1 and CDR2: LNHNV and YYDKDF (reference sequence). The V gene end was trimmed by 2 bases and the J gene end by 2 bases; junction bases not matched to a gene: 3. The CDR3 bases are TGTGCCACCAGCAGATCTGGACTAGCGGCCTACAATGAGCAGTTCTTC. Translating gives CATSRSGLAAYNEQFF. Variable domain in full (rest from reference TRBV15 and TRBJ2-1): DAMVIQNPRYQVTQFGKPVTLSCSQTLNHNVMYWYQQKSSQAPKLLFHYYDKDFNNEADTPDNFQSRRPNTSFCFLDIRSPGLGDTAMYLCATSRSGLAAYNEQFFGPGTRLTVL.

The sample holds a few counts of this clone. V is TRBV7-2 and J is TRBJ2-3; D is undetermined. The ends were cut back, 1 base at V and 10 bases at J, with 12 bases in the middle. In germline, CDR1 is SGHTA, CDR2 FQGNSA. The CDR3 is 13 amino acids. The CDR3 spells CASSLGSPPAQYF. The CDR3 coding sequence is TGTGCCAGCAGCTTAGGGTCCCCCCCGGCGCAGTATTTT.

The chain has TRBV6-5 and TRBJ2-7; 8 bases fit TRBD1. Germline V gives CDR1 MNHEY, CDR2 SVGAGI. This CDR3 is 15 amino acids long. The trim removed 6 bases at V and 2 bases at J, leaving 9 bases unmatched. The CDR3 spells CASSSLDRETYEQYF. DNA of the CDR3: TGTGCCAGCAGCTCACTGGACAGGGAGACCTACGAGCAGTACTTC.

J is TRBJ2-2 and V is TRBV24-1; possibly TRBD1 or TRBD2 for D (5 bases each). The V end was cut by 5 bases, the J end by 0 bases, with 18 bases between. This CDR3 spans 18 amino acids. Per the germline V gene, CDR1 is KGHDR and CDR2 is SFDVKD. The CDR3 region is CATSGTLGEDTNTGELFF. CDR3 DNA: TGTGCCACCAGTGGCACCCTGGGAGAGGACACGAACACCGGGGAGCTGTTTTTT.

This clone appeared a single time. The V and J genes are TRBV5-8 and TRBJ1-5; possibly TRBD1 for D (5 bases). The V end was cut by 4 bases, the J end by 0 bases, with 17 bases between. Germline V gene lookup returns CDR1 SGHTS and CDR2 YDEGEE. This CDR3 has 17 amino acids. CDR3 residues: CASSPGLSRGSNQPQHF. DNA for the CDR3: TGTGCCAGCAGCCCGGGACTTTCTAGGGGTAGCAATCAGCCCCAGCATTTT.